The 18 T cell receptor beta chains below were found in one sample sequenced in a study of T cells in Graves' hyperthyroidism and ophthalmopathy. What was amplified from RNA transcripts were TCR beta CDR3 regions. During a first-round RT-PCR of the TCR CDR3, the HTBI primer set was used. TCRdb re-called the multiplex PCR reads through MiXCR, storing one row per CDR3 protein. The repertoire holds around 500,000 distinct CDR3 sequences, with about 22% as singletons. The sample taken for sequencing was blood. Receptors originate from a woman aged 70-85 years with Graves' ophthalmopathy.

As regards this clonotype: At one of its ends the junction is not consistent with the germline gene, which may arise from a read error. The gene calls are TRBV6-2 or TRBV6-3 and TRBJ1-1; D not certain. In germline, CDR1 is MNHEY, CDR2 SVGEGT. The CDR3 length is 15 residues. In DNA, the CDR3 is TGTACCAGCAGTTATGGACGCCTCATGAACACTGAAGCTTTCTTT. Amino acids: CTSSYGRLMNTEAFF.

In nucleotides, the CDR3 is TGCGCCTGTTCCGCCTCATATCCTAGCACAGATACGCAGTATTTT. Amino acid sequence: CACSASYPSTDTQYF. The chain couples TRBV5-1 to TRBJ2-3; the D is unclear. Trimming took off 10 bases at V and 0 bases at J, with 18 bases between the two ends. This CDR3 comprises 15 residues. Germline V gene data show CDR1 as SGHRS and CDR2 as YFSETQ.

This clonotype was detected only a few times. The chain has TRBV5-6 and TRBJ2-5; TRBD2 matches 10 bases. Germline trimming cut 4 bases from V and 4 bases from J; bases unmatched to any gene: 1. Germline V gene data show CDR1 as SGHDT and CDR2 as YYEEEE. This CDR3 comprises 13 residues. CDR3 sequence: CASSRLAGETQYF. The CDR3 DNA reads as TGTGCCAGCAGCCGACTAGCGGGAGAGACCCAGTACTTC.

The rearrangement joins TRBV6-1 to TRBJ2-7; 8 nucleotides agree with TRBD1. CDR1 and CDR2 (germline): MNHNS, SASEGT. CDR3 length: 13 residues. Trimming at V came to 6 bases and at J to 6 bases, leaving 7 bases not matched to a gene. CDR3 sequence reads: CASSRDRWAEQYF. The CDR3 nucleotides read TGTGCCAGCAGCCGGGACAGGTGGGCCGAGCAGTACTTC.

This clonotype occurred a few times. The rearrangement joins TRBV28 to TRBJ1-5; D gene uncertain. Germline V lookup: CDR1 MDHEN, CDR2 SYDVKM. The germline V and J ends were trimmed by 7 bases and 4 bases, with 8 bases remaining between them. The CDR3 is 12 amino acids. CDR3 sequence reads: CASTPPNQPQHF. The CDR3 DNA sequence: TGTGCCAGCACTCCCCCAAATCAGCCCCAGCATTTT. Drawing the rest from reference TRBV28 and TRBJ1-5, the complete variable domain is DVKVTQSSRYLVKRTGEKVFLECVQDMDHENMFWYRQDPGLGLRLIYFSYDVKMKEKGDIPEGYSVSREKKERFSLILESASTNQTSMYLCASTPPNQPQHFGDGTRLSIL.

The rearrangement links TRBV5-6 to TRBJ1-2; the match to TRBD1 covers 12 bases. J gave up 6 bases and V 3 bases, and 9 bases lay outside the gene matches. Looked up from germline, CDR1 is SGHDT and CDR2 is YYEEEE. This CDR3 region has 16 residues. DNA of the CDR3: TGTGCCAGCAGCTGGGGCCCGGGACAGGGGGCGAATGGCTACACCTTC. Encoded protein: CASSWGPGQGANGYTF.

This clonotype occurred a few times. The chain joins TRBV7-2 to TRBJ2-1; D may match TRBD1 or TRBD2 (5 bases each). The CDR3 covers 13 residues. Germline-derived CDR1 and CDR2 are SGHTA and FQGNSA. V was trimmed by 6 bases and J by 6 bases, leaving 12 bases between them. CDR3 amino acids: CASRGTLSNEQFF. The DNA of the CDR3 is TGTGCCAGCAGGGGGACCTTAAGCAATGAGCAGTTCTTC.

This clonotype turned up a few times. The rearrangement joins TRBV6-1 to TRBJ2-7; 7 bases match TRBD1. This CDR3 contains 15 residues. CDR1 and CDR2 from the germline V gene are MNHNS and SASEGT. V was clipped by 4 bases and J by 6 bases; unmatched bases: 12. CDR3 bases: TGTGCCAGCAGTGCGGGCAGGGGGACCTCCCTCGAGCAGTACTTC. Its protein is CASSAGRGTSLEQYF.

In this sample, this clonotype turned up a few times. The chain combines TRBV9 with TRBJ2-5, with TRBD2 identical over 11 bases. The CDR3 sequence is 16 residues long. CDR1 SGDLS and CDR2 YYNGEE come from the germline V gene. Unmatched junction bases numbered 7, after V lost 4 bases and J lost 2 bases. Here the CDR3 DNA reads TGTGCCAGCAGCCCCGGGACTAGCGGAGTACAAGAGACCCAGTACTTC. It is translated as CASSPGTSGVQETQYF.

CDR3 nucleotides: TGCGCCAGCGGATGGACAGGGGACTATAATTCACCCCTCCACTTT. Residues: CASGWTGDYNSPLHF. The chain joins TRBV10-2 to TRBJ1-6, with 9 bases that match TRBD1. Trimming at V came to 8 bases and at J to 3 bases, leaving 5 bases not matched to a gene. The CDR3 is made up of 15 amino acids. The V gene's germline CDR1 is WSHSY and CDR2 SAAADI.

There are a few counts of this clonotype. The rearrangement joins TRBV12-3 or TRBV12-4 to TRBJ1-2; D remains ambiguous. This CDR3 region has 12 residues. V was clipped by 4 bases and J by 4 bases, with 7 bases between them. The CDR3 nucleotides are TGTGCCAGCAGTTATGATTTCTATGGCTACACCTTC. Protein: CASSYDFYGYTF.

The rearrangement uses TRBV2 and TRBJ1-2; unclear D gene. The CDR3 is made up of 14 amino acids. Germline-derived CDR1 and CDR2 are SNHLY and FYNNEI. Trimming left V 2 bases short and J 7 bases short, with 14 bases between. The chain's CDR3 is CASSERSLQPGYTF. For the CDR3, the DNA is TGTGCCAGCAGTGAAAGGAGCCTACAGCCTGGCTACACCTTC.

This clonotype has only a few counts. CDR3 nucleotide sequence: TGTGCCAGCAGCTTAGCCGGGACAGGTTACACCGGGGAGCTGTTTTTT. The encoded protein is CASSLAGTGYTGELFF. The chain couples TRBV7-8 to TRBJ2-2; 8 bases are a match to TRBD1. In germline, CDR1 is SGHVS, CDR2 FQNEAQ. V was pared by 0 bases and J by 3 bases, with 3 bases of the junction left unmatched. The CDR3 has 16 amino acids.

This clonotype has just one count. The rearrangement links TRBV5-4 to TRBJ1-2; 7 positions match TRBD1. Trimming took 4 bases from V and 3 from J; bases not matched to a gene: 9. Germline CDR1 is SGHNT and CDR2 is YYREEE (reference sequence). This CDR3 is 15 amino acids long. CDR3: CASSKERDSYYGYTF. CDR3 bases: TGTGCCAGCAGCAAAGAACGGGACAGCTACTATGGCTACACCTTC. The entire variable domain, with the rest obtained from reference TRBV5-4 and TRBJ1-2, is as follows: ETGVTQSPTHLIKTRGQQVTLRCSSQSGHNTVSWYQQALGQGPQFIFQYYREEENGRGNFPPRFSGLQFPNYSSELNVNALELDDSALYLCASSKERDSYYGYTFGSGTRLTVV.

The J gene is TRBJ1-2, the V gene TRBV5-1; TRBD1 matches at 7 bases. The J segment lost 4 bases and the V segment lost 0 bases, leaving 3 bases of the junction unmatched. Germline lookup yields CDR1 SGHRS and CDR2 YFSETQ. CDR3 length equals 14 residues. The DNA of the CDR3 is TGCGCCAGCAGCTTGGACACAGGGGCCTATGGCTACACCTTC. This translates into CASSLDTGAYGYTF.

A remark on this clonotype: A much larger clone differs by one base, so this may be a read error. As the CDR3 is not closed by the conserved phenylalanine or tryptophan, this likely results from a read error. The chain links TRBV2 to TRBJ2-7; TRBD2 matches at 8 bases. Looked up from germline, CDR1 is SNHLY and CDR2 is FYNNEI. This CDR3 comprises 13 residues. Losses at the gene ends were 5 bases for V and 6 bases for J; bases not matched to a gene: 6. CDR3 nucleotides: TGTGCCAGCAGTAGGCGGGAGGAGGGCGAGCAGTACCTC. This gives the protein CASSRREEGEQYL.

This clonotype turned up a few times. The rearrangement links TRBV28 to TRBJ1-2, with TRBD1 identical over 12 bases. The CDR3 sequence is 13 residues long. The ends lost 7 bases at V and 7 bases at J; junction bases unmatched: 4. Per germline, CDR1 MDHEN and CDR2 SYDVKM. The CDR3 loop is CASNLGQGAGYTF. CDR3 sequence (DNA): TGTGCCAGCAACCTGGGACAGGGGGCTGGCTACACCTTC.

The table lists this clonotype with a few counts. The V gene is TRBV12-3 or TRBV12-4, the J gene TRBJ1-2; unclear D gene. V gave up 4 bases and J gave up 8 bases, with 11 bases separating them. This CDR3 is built from 12 residues. Written as DNA, the CDR3 is TGTGCCAGCAGTTCGTATGACGTGGGCTACACCTTC. It yields the protein CASSSYDVGYTF.